This is a list of T cell receptor beta chains from one sample in a study of blood T cell repertoires in COVID-19. Libraries were prepared by immunoSEQ multiplex PCR; TCRdb keeps only in-frame clonotypes and omits some of them. In the table there are over 250,000 clones, about 89% of which are singletons. Specimen: peripheral blood. These receptors were taken from a woman aged 60-75 years with acute or convalescent COVID-19. Each CDR3 is given with its conserved first and last residue. A D gene is named only where the DNA matches it firmly.

v_call	j_call	d_call	cdr3_aa
TRBV7-9	TRBJ2-2	TRBD2	CASSKGLAGGPNTGELFF
TRBV5-4	TRBJ1-5	TRBD1	CASSFGRGVNQPQHF
TRBV12-3/TRBV12-4	TRBJ2-3	.	CASSSADTQYF
TRBV18	TRBJ2-2	.	CASSMFNSDSQGTGELFF
TRBV12-5	TRBJ1-4	.	CASGLAGMVNEKLFF
TRBV9	TRBJ2-5	TRBD2	CASSVAGGLQETQYF
TRBV7-2	TRBJ1-1	.	CASSSSGRENTEAFF
TRBV7-3	TRBJ2-2	TRBD2	CASSLGLAGGTNTGELFF
TRBV14	TRBJ2-1	TRBD1	CASSQVGTGEQFF
TRBV28	TRBJ1-2	TRBD1	CASRDTGGQNYGYTF
TRBV14	TRBJ1-4	.	CASSPARLTERKLFF
TRBV12-2	TRBJ2-3	.	CASRLGVRTNPTSWADTQYF
TRBV5-1	TRBJ1-5	.	CASSVDGGTSNQPQHF
TRBV5-8	TRBJ2-5	.	CASSLASLVVGETQYF
TRBV24-1	TRBJ1-5	TRBD1	CATSGTGWGQPQHF
TRBV7-9	TRBJ1-3	.	CASLGSLATIYF
TRBV28	TRBJ2-7	.	CASIPIRRGIRSYEQYF
TRBV7-2	TRBJ2-1	.	CASSVLRNEQFF
TRBV10-3	TRBJ2-7	.	CAISGGRQGAGASYEQYF
TRBV2	TRBJ1-5	TRBD1	CASSSGQGYQPQHF
TRBV11-2	TRBJ1-1	.	CASRFPFGQNTEAFF
TRBV28	TRBJ2-2	.	CASSLRLGRGTGELFF
TRBV28	TRBJ1-2	.	CASSPSGGYTF
TRBV30	TRBJ2-2	TRBD1	CAWSRQGAGGELFF
TRBV7-6	TRBJ2-1	TRBD1	CASSLERQGYNEQFF
TRBV3-1/TRBV3-2	TRBJ1-1	.	CASSQITGHTEAFF
TRBV28	TRBJ1-3	TRBD1	CASSFLQGAHGNTIYF
TRBV5-4	TRBJ2-2	.	CASSLTIGELFF
TRBV19	TRBJ1-1	.	CASSIGGDGTEAFF
TRBV7-2	TRBJ2-1	.	CASSLVGTRAGNEQFF
TRBV12-3/TRBV12-4	TRBJ1-2	.	CASSLGQNYGYTF
TRBV4-1	TRBJ2-5	TRBD2	CASSQDFVGTSGRVETQYF
TRBV18	TRBJ2-1	TRBD2	CASRLAGGPEEQFF
TRBV27	TRBJ2-5	TRBD2	CASTDSGQETQYF
TRBV7-6	TRBJ2-7	TRBD1	CASSLAGSRTGVYEQYF